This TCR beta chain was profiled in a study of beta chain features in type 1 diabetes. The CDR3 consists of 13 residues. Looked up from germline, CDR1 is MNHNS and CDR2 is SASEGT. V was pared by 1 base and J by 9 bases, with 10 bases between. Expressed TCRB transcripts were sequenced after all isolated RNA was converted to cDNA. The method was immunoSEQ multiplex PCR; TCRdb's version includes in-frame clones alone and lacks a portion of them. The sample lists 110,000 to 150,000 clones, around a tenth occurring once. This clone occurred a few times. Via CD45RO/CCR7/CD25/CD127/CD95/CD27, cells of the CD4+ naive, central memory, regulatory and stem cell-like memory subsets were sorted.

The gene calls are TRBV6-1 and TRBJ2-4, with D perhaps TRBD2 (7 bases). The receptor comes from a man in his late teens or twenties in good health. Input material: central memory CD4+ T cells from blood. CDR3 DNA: TGTGCCAGCAGTGAAGAGGGGGGGGGCATTCAGTACTTC. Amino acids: CASSEEGGGIQYF.